The T cell receptor beta chain under discussion was sequenced for a study of blood T cell repertoires in COVID-19. Across the study: Specimens from acute and convalescent COVID-19 originated in the United States, Italy and Spain.

Per germline, CDR1 MDHEN and CDR2 SYDVKM. The CDR3 totals 13 residues. V dropped 4 bases and J dropped 5; count of bases not matched to a gene: 4. Before being deemed recovered, Cohort 3 donors had two negative PCRs, clearance, or symptom resolution. This table comes from immunoSEQ multiplex PCR, and its TCRdb copy is limited to in-frame clones, with some not included. The sample contains approximately 300,000 clones, roughly 86% of which appear only once. The sample consisted of PBMCs or T cells enriched from blood (not recorded which). This TCR derives from a woman aged 18-30 years who had recovered from COVID-19. This chain links TRBV28 with TRBJ1-2, with 7 bases matching TRBD1. In DNA form, the CDR3 reads TGTGCCAGCAGTTACAGGGGTTGGTATGGCTACACCTTC. Encoded protein: CASSYRGWYGYTF.